Below, 14 T cell receptor beta chains from the same sample are listed, as sequenced in a study of shared clonotypes between healthy human individuals (dated by TCRdb to 2018 to 2021). Library generation was performed with the immunoSEQ multiplex PCR assay. Imported from immuneACCESS, the table was reduced by TCRdb to in-frame sequences with V and J called. These copies leave out some clones; in studies compared against another copy, an unresolved V gene accounts for under half, and the cause of the remainder is not known. This sample gives millions of clones in total; over 85% of them show up just once. The ten largest clones take up 0.85% to 1.3% of the sample. For the CD8 naive samples, CD45RO-negative cells were positively selected for CCR7, yielding a CD45RA+CCR7+ population from which TemRA cells were excluded. Sequencing input: naive CD8+ T cells sorted from blood. Sample cell subset or site, as interpreted from the label and publication: CD45RA+CCR7+. The receptors were gathered from a man aged 18 to 30 in good health.

The CDR3 reads CASSPAGDYEQYF. CDR3 DNA sequence: TGTGCCAGCAGTCCAGCGGGAGATTACGAGCAGTACTTC. The J gene is TRBJ2-7, the V gene TRBV5-6; 8 nucleotides match TRBD2. The junction had 5 bases not matched to a gene; V was cut back by 5 bases and J by 4 bases. The germline V gene has CDR1 SGHDT and CDR2 YYEEEE. The CDR3 totals 13 residues.

This chain joins TRBV7-9 and TRBJ2-5; D remains unclear. Germline assignment: CDR1 SEHNR and CDR2 FQNEAQ (reference sequence). The CDR3 has 14 residues. The V and J ends lost 4 bases and 1 base respectively, with 10 bases between them. The CDR3 here is CASSYPARQETQYF. CDR3 DNA: TGTGCCAGCAGCTATCCCGCCCGCCAAGAGACCCAGTACTTC.

In this sample, this clone turned up once. This chain links TRBV7-3 with TRBJ2-2, with 10 bases that match TRBD2. With V trimmed by 1 base and J by 3 bases, 8 bases remained unmatched. There are 18 residues in the CDR3. CDR1 is SGHTA, CDR2 FQGTGA, per germline. CDR3: CASSLSGLAGAHTGELFF. The CDR3 DNA reads TGTGCCAGCAGCTTAAGCGGGCTAGCGGGGGCCCACACCGGGGAGCTGTTTTTT.

The rearrangement joins TRBV2 to TRBJ2-7, with 8 bases matching TRBD2. Germline loops: CDR1 SNHLY, CDR2 FYNNEI. V shed 6 bases, J shed 1 base, and the junction held 11 bases outside the gene matches. CDR3 length: 16 residues. The CDR3 protein is CASSGFAGGSSYEQYF. The CDR3 coding sequence is TGTGCCAGCAGCGGTTTCGCGGGAGGTAGTTCCTACGAGCAGTACTTC.

This chain joins TRBV10-2 and TRBJ2-3; tentatively, D is TRBD1 (5 bases). This CDR3 comprises 14 residues. Between the trimmed V and J ends, which lost 5 bases and 0 bases, there was a span of 9 bases. Germline V CDR1 and CDR2: WSHSY, SAAADI. The CDR3 loop is CASSLDRSTDTQYF. In DNA form, the CDR3 reads TGCGCCAGCAGTTTAGACAGAAGCACAGATACGCAGTATTTT.

The chain uses TRBV19 and TRBJ2-7, with 10 positions matching TRBD2. The V segment lost 5 bases and the J segment 3 bases; nucleotides outside the gene matches: 7. CDR1 is LNHDA and CDR2 is SQIVND in the germline V gene (reference sequence). The CDR3 totals 15 residues. The DNA of the CDR3 is TGTGCCAGTAGTTCGCGGACTAGCGGTGGCTACGAGCAGTACTTC. Its protein product is CASSSRTSGGYEQYF.

This chain uses TRBV27 with TRBJ1-2; possibly TRBD1 for D (6 bases). Germline CDR1 and CDR2: MNHEY and SMNVEV (reference sequence). Between the trimmed V and J ends, which lost 3 bases and 4 bases, there was a span of 18 bases. This CDR3 is built from 16 residues. In DNA form, the CDR3 reads TGTGCCAGCAGTTTTTCCGGGGGCTCGGTTCTCTATGGCTACACCTTC. It encodes CASSFSGGSVLYGYTF.

The rearrangement joins TRBV7-9 to TRBJ2-3; 10 bases match TRBD1. This CDR3 is built from 15 residues. V lost 5 bases to trimming and J lost 3 bases; unmatched junction nucleotides: 5. Germline V gene sequence: CDR1 SEHNR, CDR2 FQNEAQ (reference sequence). The CDR3 spells CASSPRDRGTDTQYF. CDR3 sequence (DNA): TGTGCCAGCAGCCCCCGGGACAGGGGAACAGATACGCAGTATTTT. Full variable domain (remainder filled in from reference TRBV7-9 and TRBJ2-3): DTGVSQNPRHKITKRGQNVTFRCDPISEHNRLYWYRQTLGQGPEFLTYFQNEAQLEKSRLLSDRFSAERPKGSFSTLEIQRTEQGDSAMYLCASSPRDRGTDTQYFGPGTRLTVL.

The chain joins TRBV5-1 to TRBJ2-1; D might be TRBD1 (5 bases). The CDR3 length is 15 residues. V shed 2 bases and J shed 2 bases, with 11 bases lying between them. Germline CDR1 reads SGHRS; CDR2 reads YFSETQ. CDR3 amino acids: CASSFSRGPYNEQFF. The CDR3 nucleotides read TGCGCCAGCAGCTTTTCAAGGGGCCCCTACAATGAGCAGTTCTTC.

A remark on this clone: The sample holds other DNA sequences that translate to the same CDR3. The genes are TRBV28 and TRBJ2-7; no reliable D call. Trimming took 6 bases from V and 7 from J, leaving 7 bases between them. The CDR3 has 10 amino acids. Germline-derived CDR1 and CDR2 are MDHEN and SYDVKM. CDR3 bases: TGTGCCAGCAGCCACCTTGAGCAGTACTTC. This translates into CASSHLEQYF.

The chain combines TRBV27 with TRBJ1-4; D may be TRBD1 (5 bases). Germline V gene sequence: CDR1 MNHEY, CDR2 SMNVEV (reference sequence). Trimming cost V 2 bases and J 7 bases, with 20 bases left between them. This CDR3 spans 17 amino acids. The CDR3 DNA reads as TGTGCCAGCAGTTTAATTTCCGCGTACGGGGGAGCTGAAAAACTGTTTTTT. This sequence encodes CASSLISAYGGAEKLFF.

The chain carries TRBV27 and TRBJ1-1; D is unresolved. Trimming stripped 2 bases from V and 0 bases from J, with 10 bases between. This CDR3 spans 15 amino acids. The germline V gene encodes CDR1 MNHEY and CDR2 SMNVEV (reference sequence). CDR3 amino acids: CASSLGPNLNTEAFF. In DNA form, the CDR3 reads TGTGCCAGCAGTTTAGGGCCGAATCTGAACACTGAAGCTTTCTTT.

CDR3 nucleotides: TGCGCCAGCAGCCAAGATCGGGAAGCGGGAGCTTTCTACGAGCAGTACTTC. Protein sequence: CASSQDREAGAFYEQYF. The rearrangement links TRBV4-3 to TRBJ2-7; 8 nucleotides match TRBD2. J gave up 3 bases and V 0 bases, and 10 bases lay outside the gene matches. CDR1 is LGHNA and CDR2 is YSLEER in the germline V gene. This CDR3 is 17 amino acids long.

V usage is TRBV11-3 and J usage is TRBJ2-7; TRBD1 matches 10 bases. Trimming took 4 bases from V and 7 from J; bases not matched to a gene: 4. Looked up from germline, CDR1 is SGHNT and CDR2 is YENEEA. The CDR3 totals 13 residues. The CDR3 spells CASSSGQGVEQYF. The CDR3 bases are TGTGCCAGCAGCTCAGGACAGGGGGTAGAGCAGTACTTC.